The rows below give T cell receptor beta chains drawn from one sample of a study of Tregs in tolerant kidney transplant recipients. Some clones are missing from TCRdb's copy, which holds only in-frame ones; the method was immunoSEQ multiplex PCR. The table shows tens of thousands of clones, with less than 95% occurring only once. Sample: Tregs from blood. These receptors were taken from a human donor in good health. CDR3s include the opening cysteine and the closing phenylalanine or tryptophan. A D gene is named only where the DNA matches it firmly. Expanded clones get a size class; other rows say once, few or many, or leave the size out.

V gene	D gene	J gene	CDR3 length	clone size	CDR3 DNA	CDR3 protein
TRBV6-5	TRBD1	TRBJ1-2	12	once	TGTGCCAGCAGTTCTGGGACAGTCGGCTACACCTTC	CASSSGTVGYTF
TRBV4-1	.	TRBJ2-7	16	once	TGCGCCAGCAGCCTAACCGGGACCGGGGGCCGCTACGAGCAGTACTTC	CASSLTGTGGRYEQYF
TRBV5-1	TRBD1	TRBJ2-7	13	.	TGCGCCGGACAGGGGACGAGCTCCTACGAGCAGTACTTC	CAGQGTSSYEQYF
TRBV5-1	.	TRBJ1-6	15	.	TGCGCCAGCAGCTTGGCCGGACAGAGAAGTTCACCCCTCCACTTT	CASSLAGQRSSPLHF
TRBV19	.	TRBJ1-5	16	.	TGTGCCAGTAGTAGTGGGGCTAGGTATAGCAATCAGCCCCAGCATTTT	CASSSGARYSNQPQHF
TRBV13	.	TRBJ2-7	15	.	TGTGCCAGCAGACTGCGCGGGGGCAGCTCCTACGAGCAGTACTTC	CASRLRGGSSYEQYF
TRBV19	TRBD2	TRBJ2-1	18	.	TGTGCCAGTAGTAAGGGACTAGCGGGAGGGAGCTCCTACAATGAGCAGTTCTTC	CASSKGLAGGSSYNEQFF
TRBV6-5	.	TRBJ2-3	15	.	TGTGCCAGCACCAAGCGGGCAGCAAGCACAGATACGCAGTATTTT	CASTKRAASTDTQYF
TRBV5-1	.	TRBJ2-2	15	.	TGCGCCAGCAGCCGGTGGGAAGGGCACACCGGGGAGCTGTTTTTT	CASSRWEGHTGELFF
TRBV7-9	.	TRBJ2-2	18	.	TGTGCCAGCAGCCTCTTCGGGACTTTCCCATCTAGGGCCGGGGAGCTGTTTTTT	CASSLFGTFPSRAGELFF
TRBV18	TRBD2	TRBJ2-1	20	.	TGTGCCAGCTCCCACGGACTAGCGGGAGGCCCTAAAACCTCCTACAATGAGCAGTTCTTC	CASSHGLAGGPKTSYNEQFF
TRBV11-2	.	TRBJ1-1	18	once	TGTGCCAGCAGCGGGGATACATGGGACACCCGCACGGACACTGAAGCTTTCTTT	CASSGDTWDTRTDTEAFF
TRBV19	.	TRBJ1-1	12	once	TGTGCCAGTAAGCGGGGACCCACTGAAGCTTTCTTT	CASKRGPTEAFF
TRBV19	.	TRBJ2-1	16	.	TGTGCCAGTAGGCCGACGGGTCGTAGCTCCTACAATGAGCAGTTCTTC	CASRPTGRSSYNEQFF
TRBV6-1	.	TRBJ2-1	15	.	TGTGCCAGCAGTGAAGCGCTCCGCAGGGCCAATGAGCAGTTCTTC	CASSEALRRANEQFF